This entry describes one T cell receptor (beta chain). This clonotype appeared many times. No antigen is known for it. The record has no base qualities; no much larger clone is one base away. This sample is drawn from a study of read filtering for tumor transcriptome and immune sequencing (TCRdb year 2020). Some background on the complete study: The cohort was composed of roughly 18 male and over 13 female patients, with a mean age of around 66 years and an age range of about 47 to 80. Under revised international staging, fewer than ten patients fell into R-ISS I, 16 into R-ISS II and over five into R-ISS III. Whole-transcriptome libraries were prepared with the TruSeq RNA Access Library Prep Kit after DNase treatment. Per sample, about 4.05 to 10.27 million TCR-region mapped reads were obtained with IR-seq, compared with only roughly 85 to 1273 with RNA-seq. Using the same bone marrow samples, the study compared TCR repertoires obtained by targeted immune repertoire sequencing with those obtained by bulk whole-transcriptome sequencing. One of the main goals was to work out a read-filtering strategy for immune repertoire data, in particular whether clonotypes backed by only a single read should be removed.

On the study overall, not on this receptor specifically: The sorted CD138-negative fraction was a mixed bone marrow immune population, not purified T cells. When single-read clonotypes were removed, the proportions of shared clonotypes in IR-seq and RNA-seq correlated more strongly. In IR-seq, single-read clonotypes were approximately 80% of clonotypes but around 3.6% of total reads; in RNA-seq they were 74.6% of clonotypes and 35% to 55% of reads. Compared with RNA-seq, IR-seq captured clonotypes at much greater depth and more reliably, and a smaller IR-seq throughput was enough to identify most of the shared clonotypes.

The CDR3, from cysteine to phenylalanine, totals 12 residues. Of the read, only the CDR3 DNA is kept; its 36 bases are in frame from base 1. Trimmed from V: 5 bases; trimmed from J: 6 bases; junction bases lacking a gene match: 6. The germline V gene gives CDR1 as SQVTM and CDR2 as ANQGSEA. The Immunoverse kit was used to build TCR libraries from roughly 0.4 ug RNA, with molecular barcoded adaptors covering alpha/delta and beta/gamma chains. TCR library preparation was performed with the same RNA that was used for transcriptome sequencing. Sequencing of the TCR libraries was done on an Illumina HiSeq 4000 with 2 x 150 cycles. In the authors' own workflow: MiXCR aligned TCR reads to human V, D, J and C references and assembled the aligned reads into CDR3 clonotypes, with quality filtering and error correction included. The tcR package in R was used to analyze clonotype counts and gene usage diversity. For inspection of raw mapping reads, RNA-seq reads were mapped by STAR aligner version 2.5.3a onto GRCh37 of the human genome. IR-seq fastq files were randomly downsampled with Seqtk 1.3 to test the effect of sequencing depth on detected clonotypes. The public reads were quality trimmed at Q25 with fastp and then assembled into clones with MiXCR by TCRdb, keeping productive beta chains. All rows with the same CDR3 protein become a single entry with the most common DNA and genes. TCRdb assigned the V and J calls; the authors' analysis was not used. This sample comprises about 90,000 distinct CDR3 sequences, around 12% of them detected only once. The ten biggest clones cover 15% of the sample.

Every patient had bone marrow sampled at the time of active disease. Isolation of bone marrow mononuclear cells was performed by Ficoll-Hypaque density gradient centrifugation. Myeloma plasma cells were removed and CD138-negative cells were collected by negative selection after labeling with CD138 magnetic microbeads on a MACS separator. The purity of the isolated cells was checked by flow cytometry with CD138 antibodies on an Attune NxT. Total RNA was extracted using TRIzol reagent and was quantified on a NanoDrop spectrophotometer. Paired RNA-seq and IR-seq were performed on each patient's CD138-negative bone marrow sample.

This receptor chain uses TRBV29-1 and TRBJ2-7; TRBD1 aligns with 8 central bases. This clonotype originated in a donor aged 40 or over with multiple myeloma. The specimen was a population of CD138-negative cells sorted from bone marrow. The cell subset or site label, as the study defines it: bone marrow mononuclear cells depleted of CD138+ plasma/myeloma cells by negative magnetic selection. CDR3 sequence: CSVQQGAGEQYF. The nucleotide sequence is given as TGCAGCGTTCAGCAGGGGGCGGGCGAGCAGTACTTC.